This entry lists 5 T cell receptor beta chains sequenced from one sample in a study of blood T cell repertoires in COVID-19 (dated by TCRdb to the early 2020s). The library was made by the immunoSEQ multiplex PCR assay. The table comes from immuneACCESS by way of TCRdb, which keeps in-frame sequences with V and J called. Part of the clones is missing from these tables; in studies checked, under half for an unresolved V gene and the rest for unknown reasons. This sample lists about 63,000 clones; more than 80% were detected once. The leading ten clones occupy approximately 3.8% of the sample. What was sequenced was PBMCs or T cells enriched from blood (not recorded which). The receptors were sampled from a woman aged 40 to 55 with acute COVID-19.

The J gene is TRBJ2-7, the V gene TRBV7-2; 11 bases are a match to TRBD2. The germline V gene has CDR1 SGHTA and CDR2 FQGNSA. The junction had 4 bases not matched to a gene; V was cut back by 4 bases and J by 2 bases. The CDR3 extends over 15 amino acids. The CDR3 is CASSSVSGGAYEQYF. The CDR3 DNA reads TGTGCCAGCAGCTCCGTTAGCGGGGGGGCCTACGAGCAGTACTTC.

The CDR3 nucleotides are TGTGCCAGCAGCCCCTCAGGGCTCCCTGAAGCTTTCTTT. The encoded protein is CASSPSGLPEAFF. The gene calls are TRBV3-1 (or the pseudogene TRBV3-2) and TRBJ1-1, with a possible D match to TRBD1 (5 bases). V gave up 4 bases and J gave up 6 bases, with 12 bases separating them. The CDR3 spans 13 residues. Germline V gives CDR1 LGHDT, CDR2 YNNKEL (reference sequence).

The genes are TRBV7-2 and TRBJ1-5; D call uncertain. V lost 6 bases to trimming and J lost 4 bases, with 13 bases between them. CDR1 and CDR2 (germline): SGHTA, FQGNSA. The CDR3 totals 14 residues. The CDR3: CASSPTRRNQPQHF. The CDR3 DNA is TGTGCCAGCAGTCCGACGCGGAGGAATCAGCCCCAGCATTTT.

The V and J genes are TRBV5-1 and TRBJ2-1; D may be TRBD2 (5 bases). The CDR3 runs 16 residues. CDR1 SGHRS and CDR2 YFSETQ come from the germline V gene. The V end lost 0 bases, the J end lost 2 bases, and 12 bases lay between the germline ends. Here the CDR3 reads CASSLAPDFTYNEQFF. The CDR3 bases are TGCGCCAGCAGCTTGGCCCCGGACTTTACCTACAATGAGCAGTTCTTC.

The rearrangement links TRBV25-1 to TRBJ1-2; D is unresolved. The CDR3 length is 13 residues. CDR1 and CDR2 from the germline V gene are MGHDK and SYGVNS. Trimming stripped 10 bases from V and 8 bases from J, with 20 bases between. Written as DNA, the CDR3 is TGTGCCATCCTCGCGGCTAGGTATCCGGGCTACACCTTC. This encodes CAILAARYPGYTF.